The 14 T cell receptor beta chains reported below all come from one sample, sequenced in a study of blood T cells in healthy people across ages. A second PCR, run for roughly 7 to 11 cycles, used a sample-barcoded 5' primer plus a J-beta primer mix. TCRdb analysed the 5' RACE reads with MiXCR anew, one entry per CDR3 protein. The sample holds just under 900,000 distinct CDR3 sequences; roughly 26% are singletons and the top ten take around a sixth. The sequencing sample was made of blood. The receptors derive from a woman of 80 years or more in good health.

The chain's CDR3 is CASSLVAGAGNEQFF. The DNA of the CDR3 is TGTGCCAGCAGCTTAGTGGCAGGGGCAGGGAATGAGCAGTTCTTC. V and J are TRBV7-2 and TRBJ2-1; TRBD1 is a possible D gene (6 bases). The CDR3 totals 15 residues. The V gene's germline CDR1 is SGHTA and CDR2 FQGNSA. V lost 1 base to trimming and J lost 7 bases, with 14 bases between them.

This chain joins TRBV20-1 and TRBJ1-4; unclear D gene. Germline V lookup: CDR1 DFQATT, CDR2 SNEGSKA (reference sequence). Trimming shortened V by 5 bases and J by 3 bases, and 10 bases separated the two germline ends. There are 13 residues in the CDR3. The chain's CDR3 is CSAVPAANEKLFF. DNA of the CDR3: TGCAGTGCTGTTCCAGCAGCTAATGAAAAACTGTTTTTT.

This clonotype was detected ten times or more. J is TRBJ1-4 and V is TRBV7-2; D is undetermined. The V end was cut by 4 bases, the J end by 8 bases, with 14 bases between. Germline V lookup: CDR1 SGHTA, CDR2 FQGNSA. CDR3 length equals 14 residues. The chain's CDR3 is CASSSGSGEEKLFF. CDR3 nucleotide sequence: TGTGCCAGCAGCTCGGGGTCCGGGGAGGAAAAACTGTTTTTT. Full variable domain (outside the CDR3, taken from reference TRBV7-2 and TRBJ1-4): GAGVSQSPSNKVTEKGKDVELRCDPISGHTALYWYRQSLGQGLEFLIYFQGNSAPDKSGLPSDRFSAERTGGSVSTLTIQRTQQEDSAVYLCASSSGSGEEKLFFGSGTQLSVL.

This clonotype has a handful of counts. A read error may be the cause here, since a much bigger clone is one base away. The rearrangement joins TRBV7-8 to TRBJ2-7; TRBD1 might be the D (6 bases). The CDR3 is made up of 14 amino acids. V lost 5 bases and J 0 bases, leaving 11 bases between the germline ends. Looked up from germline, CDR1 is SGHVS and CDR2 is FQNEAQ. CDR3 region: CASSLGQYSYEQYF. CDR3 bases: TGTGCCAGCAGCCTAGGACAGTACTCCTACGAGCAGTACTTC.

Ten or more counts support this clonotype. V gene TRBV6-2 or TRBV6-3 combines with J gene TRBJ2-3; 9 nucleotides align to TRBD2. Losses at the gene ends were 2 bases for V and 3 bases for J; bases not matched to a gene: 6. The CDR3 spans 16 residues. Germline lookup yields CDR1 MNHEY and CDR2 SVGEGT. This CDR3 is CASSYERGAATDTQYF. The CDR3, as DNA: TGTGCCAGCAGTTACGAGCGGGGGGCCGCGACAGATACGCAGTATTTT.

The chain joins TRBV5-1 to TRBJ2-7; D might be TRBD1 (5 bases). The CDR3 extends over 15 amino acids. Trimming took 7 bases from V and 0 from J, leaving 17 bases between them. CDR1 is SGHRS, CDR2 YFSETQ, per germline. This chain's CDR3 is CASGQGYPGSYEQYF. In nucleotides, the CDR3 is TGCGCCAGCGGCCAGGGATATCCAGGCTCCTACGAGCAGTACTTC.

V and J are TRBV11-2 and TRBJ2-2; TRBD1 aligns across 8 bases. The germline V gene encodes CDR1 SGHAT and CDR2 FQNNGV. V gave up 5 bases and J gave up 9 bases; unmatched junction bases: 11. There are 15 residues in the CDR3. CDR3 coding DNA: TGTGCCAGCAGCCCCCTGGGGGACAGGTCTTGGGAGCTGTTTTTT. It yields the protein CASSPLGDRSWELFF.

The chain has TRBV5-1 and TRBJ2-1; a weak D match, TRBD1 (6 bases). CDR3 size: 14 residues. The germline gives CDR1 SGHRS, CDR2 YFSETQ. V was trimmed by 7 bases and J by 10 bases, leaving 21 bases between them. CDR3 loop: CASSEGLTGLEQFF. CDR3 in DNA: TGCGCCAGCTCCGAAGGCCTTACAGGGTTGGAGCAGTTCTTC.

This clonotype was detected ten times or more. The CDR3 spells CATSDLNYEQYF. As DNA, the CDR3 is TGTGCCACCAGTGATTTAAACTACGAGCAGTACTTC. V gene TRBV24-1 combines with J gene TRBJ2-7; D not resolved. The V and J ends lost 1 base and 3 bases respectively, with 3 bases between them. Germline CDR1 is KGHDR and CDR2 is SFDVKD. This CDR3 spans 12 amino acids.

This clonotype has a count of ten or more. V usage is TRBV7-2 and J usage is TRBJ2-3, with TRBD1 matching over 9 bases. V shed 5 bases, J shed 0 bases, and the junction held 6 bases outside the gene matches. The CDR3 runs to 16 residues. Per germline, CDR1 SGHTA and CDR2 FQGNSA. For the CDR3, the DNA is TGTGCCAGCAGCCCTCTGGGACAGGGAAGCACAGATACGCAGTATTTT. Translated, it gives CASSPLGQGSTDTQYF.

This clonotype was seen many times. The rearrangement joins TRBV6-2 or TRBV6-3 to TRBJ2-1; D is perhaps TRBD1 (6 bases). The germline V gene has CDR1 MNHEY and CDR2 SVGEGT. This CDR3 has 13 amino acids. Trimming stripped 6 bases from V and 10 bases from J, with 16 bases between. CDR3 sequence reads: CASRLTGPSEQFF. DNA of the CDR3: TGTGCCAGCAGGCTTACAGGGCCCTCGGAGCAGTTCTTC.

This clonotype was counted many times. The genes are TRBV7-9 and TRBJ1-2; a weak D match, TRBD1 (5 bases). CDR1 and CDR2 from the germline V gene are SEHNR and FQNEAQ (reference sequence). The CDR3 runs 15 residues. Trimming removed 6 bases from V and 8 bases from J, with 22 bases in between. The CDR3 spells CASSTSGHLGGGYTF. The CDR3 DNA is TGTGCCAGCAGTACATCGGGGCATCTTGGAGGCGGCTACACCTTC.

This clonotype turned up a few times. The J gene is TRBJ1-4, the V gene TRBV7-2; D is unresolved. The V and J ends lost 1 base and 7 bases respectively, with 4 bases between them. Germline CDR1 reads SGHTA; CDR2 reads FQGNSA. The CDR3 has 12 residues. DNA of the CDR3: TGTGCCAGCAGCTTAGGGAGTGAAAAACTGTTTTTT. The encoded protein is CASSLGSEKLFF.

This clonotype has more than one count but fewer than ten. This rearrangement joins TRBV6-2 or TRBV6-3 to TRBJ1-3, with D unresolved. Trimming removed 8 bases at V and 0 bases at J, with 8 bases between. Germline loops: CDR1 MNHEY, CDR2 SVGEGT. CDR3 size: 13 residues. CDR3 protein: CASRASSGNTIYF. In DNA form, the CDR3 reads TGTGCCAGCCGGGCGAGCTCTGGAAACACCATATATTTT.